This T cell receptor beta chain was identified in a study of post-analysis software for immune sequencing data (dated by TCRdb to about 2015). For context, the study as a whole: The recorded disease courses included relapsing-remitting, secondary progressive and progressive-relapsing multiple sclerosis, and some patients had no subtype annotation. The patient repertoires were compared against around 11 previously published healthy control repertoires obtained from donors aged 6 to 25 years. A subset of samples was prepared in parallel using single-end sample barcoding, then pooled and co-amplified after Illumina adapter ligation. What the authors observed across the whole study: The multiple sclerosis patient group was slightly younger than the control group. Multiple sclerosis patients had significantly lower normalized Chao1 diversity than controls, a result that suggests substantial peripheral T-cell clonal expansion. Significantly higher frequencies in patients than in controls were found for five TRBV segments, including TRBV5-6, TRBV5-1 and TRBV20-1. Direct clustering with F measure revealed strong co-clustering of samples prepared in the same batch, which led to a batch-effect correction.

The junction shows trimming of 4 bases on V and 5 bases on J, and the gene matches do not reach 7 bases of it. CDR1 and CDR2 (MNHEY, SVGEGT) derive from the germline V gene. Reading from cysteine to phenylalanine, the CDR3 counts 15 amino acids. Only the CDR3 portion is preserved as DNA: 45 bases, with reading frame beginning at the first base. Preparation of the library involved PCR. Instrument used: Illumina HiSeq 2500. To reduce PCR and sequencing biases, unique molecular identifiers were incorporated into the TCR beta cDNA libraries. Every 1 to 10 million input T cells yielded roughly 500,000 cDNA molecules, meaning each molecule approximated one T cell. The same protocol used for the earlier healthy control dataset was applied to prepare and sequence the patient libraries. Samples belonging to the same batch were prepared together, multiplexed and sequenced on a shared HiSeq lane. The authors' pipeline ran thus. MIGEC handled the raw barcoded reads, throwing out single-read molecular identifier groups before consensus assembly and CDR3 extraction. VDJtools was used for post-analysis of the clonotype tables, and diversity was normalized by down-sampling every dataset to the size of the smallest sample. In repertoire overlap clustering, CDR3 amino acid sequences, but not nucleotide sequences, were matched to correct batch-related cross-sample contamination. The public reads were reprocessed in TCRdb via fastp at Q25 and MiXCR, keeping in-frame beta chains. Here each entry gathers all rows of one CDR3 protein and keeps the most common genes and DNA. These V and J calls are TCRdb output, not the study's own analysis. This sample comprises some 370,000 distinct CDR3 sequences, roughly 36% of them detected only once. About an eighth of the sample goes to the ten largest clones.

In regard to this clonotype: Its antigen is not yet known. Qualities for individual bases were not recorded, and no much larger clone is one base off.

TCR beta repertoires were profiled from peripheral blood of approximately 13 young patients with multiple sclerosis to demonstrate the VDJtools post-analysis software. The multiple sclerosis patients were children and adolescents ranging in age from about 6 to 17 years. This sequence was found in a girl aged 10-17 years with multiple sclerosis. The chain joins TRBV6-2 or TRBV6-3 to TRBJ2-2; the junction holds 7 bases that match TRBD1. Specimen: blood. The CDR3 here reads CASSLSRGQTGELFF. The DNA is TGTGCCAGCAGTTTATCAAGGGGGCAAACCGGGGAGCTGTTTTTT.